This entry is about one T cell receptor (beta chain). Antigen specificity is unknown. At one boundary the junction diverges from the germline segment, which might be a read error. The data were taken from a study of tumor-infiltrating lymphocytes in primary liver carcinoma. With a constant-region primer, TCR beta cDNA was made from approximately 510 ng of total RNA. Slightly modified ARM-PCR, run as three nested multiplex PCR rounds, produced the TCR beta libraries. A C-beta reverse primer and TRBV1-TRBV30 forward primers served in each of the first two PCR rounds, at approximately 10 cycles apiece. MiXCR, applied by TCRdb to the multiplex PCR reads, yields one record per CDR3 protein. The table lists about 43,000 distinct CDR3 sequences, about three quarters of them singletons. Co-extraction of RNA and DNA was performed on 20-30 mg of unsorted bulk tissue. Sampling of every tumor involved five separate regions. These included the tumor centre.

This CDR3 comprises 12 residues. Germline V CDR1 and CDR2: SGHNT, YENEEA. Study results and limitations: Top clones occupying all five tumor regions numbered only about 7.5-25%. Whereas tumor region pairs overlapped more, tumor-adjacent and tumor-blood pairs overlapped less.

Sequenced: liver tumor tissue from sampling region 2. Described subset: tumor region T2, inferior pole. This chain uses TRBV11-3 with TRBJ2-1; unclear D gene. The clonotype originates from a man in his forties with primary liver carcinoma and hepatitis B virus infection. This chain's CDR3 is CASSLNGNELFF. DNA for the CDR3: TGTGCCAGCAGCTTAAATGGCAACGAGCTGTTCTTC.